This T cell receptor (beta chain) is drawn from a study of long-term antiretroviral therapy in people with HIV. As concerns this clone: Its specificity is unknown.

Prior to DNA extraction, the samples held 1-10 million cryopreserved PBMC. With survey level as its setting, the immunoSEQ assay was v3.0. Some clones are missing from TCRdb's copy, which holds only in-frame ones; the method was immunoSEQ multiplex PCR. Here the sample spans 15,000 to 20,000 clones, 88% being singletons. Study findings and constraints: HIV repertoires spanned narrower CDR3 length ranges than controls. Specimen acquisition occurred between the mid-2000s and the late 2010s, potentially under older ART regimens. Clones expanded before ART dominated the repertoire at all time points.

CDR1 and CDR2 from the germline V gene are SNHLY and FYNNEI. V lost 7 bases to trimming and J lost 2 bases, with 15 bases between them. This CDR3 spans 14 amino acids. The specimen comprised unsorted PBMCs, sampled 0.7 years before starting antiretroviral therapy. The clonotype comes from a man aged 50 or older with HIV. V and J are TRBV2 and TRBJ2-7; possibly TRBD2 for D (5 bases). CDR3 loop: CASMRENLPYEQYF. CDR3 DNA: TGTGCCAGCATGAGGGAAAATCTCCCCTACGAGCAGTACTTC.